Reported below is one T cell receptor beta chain. What it recognizes is unknown. This sample stems from a study of T-cell memory formation after mild COVID-19. Looking at the study overall: The two donors had largely donor-specific TCR clusters.

After 5'RACE with constant-segment primers, TCR alpha and TCR beta cDNA libraries carrying sample barcodes and UMIs were obtained. TCRdb reprocessed the 5' RACE reads via MiXCR and lists one record per CDR3 protein. The table has a few hundred thousand distinct CDR3 sequences, around a fifth seen once; the top ten hold under 15%. Study-wide results and caveats: Pre-infection memory carried some responding clones, suggesting that cross-reactive memory joined. A second wave expanding day 15 to 37 was CD4+-biased; contracting clones were balanced.

The specimen sequenced was PBMCs or a T cell subset sorted from them (not recorded which). This clonotype originated in an adult woman who had mild COVID-19 (a few samples of this study predate the infection). Cell type and time point are not known.

CDR3 protein: CSASLQSTGNIQYF. CDR3 coding DNA: TGCAGTGCTAGCCTACAATCGACTGGAAACATTCAGTACTTC. This chain uses TRBV20-1 with TRBJ2-4; D gene unclear. Per germline, CDR1 DFQATT and CDR2 SNEGSKA (reference sequence). The V end was cut by 3 bases, the J end by 6 bases, with 15 bases between. The CDR3 spans 14 residues.